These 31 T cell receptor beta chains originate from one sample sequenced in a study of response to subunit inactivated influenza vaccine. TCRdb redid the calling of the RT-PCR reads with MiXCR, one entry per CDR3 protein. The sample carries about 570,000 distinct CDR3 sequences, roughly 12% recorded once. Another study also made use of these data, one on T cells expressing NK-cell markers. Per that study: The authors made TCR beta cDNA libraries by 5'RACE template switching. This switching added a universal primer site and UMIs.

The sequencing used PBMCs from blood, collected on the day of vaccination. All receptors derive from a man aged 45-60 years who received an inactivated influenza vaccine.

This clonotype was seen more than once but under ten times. The CDR3 DNA is TGCGCCAGCAGCTTGGTAGGTAGGGCCTATAGCAATCAGCCCCAGCATTTT. This gives the protein CASSLVGRAYSNQPQHF. V gene TRBV5-1 combines with J gene TRBJ1-5; no definite D call. The CDR3 totals 17 residues. The V end was cut by 0 bases, the J end by 0 bases, with 13 bases between. The germline V gene encodes CDR1 SGHRS and CDR2 YFSETQ.

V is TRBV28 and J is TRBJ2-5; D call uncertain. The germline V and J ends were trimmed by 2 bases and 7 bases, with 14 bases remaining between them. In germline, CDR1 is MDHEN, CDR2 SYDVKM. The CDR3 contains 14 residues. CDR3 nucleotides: TGTGCCAGCAGTTTACGCACAGTCATATGGACCCAGTACTTC. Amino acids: CASSLRTVIWTQYF.

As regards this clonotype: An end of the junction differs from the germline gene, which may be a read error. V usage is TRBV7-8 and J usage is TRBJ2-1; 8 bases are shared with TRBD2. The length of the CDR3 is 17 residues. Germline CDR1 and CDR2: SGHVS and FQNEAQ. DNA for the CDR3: TGTGCCGGCAGCCAAAGGGATGCGGGAGGCTCCTACAATGAGCAGTTCTTC. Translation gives CAGSQRDAGGSYNEQFF.

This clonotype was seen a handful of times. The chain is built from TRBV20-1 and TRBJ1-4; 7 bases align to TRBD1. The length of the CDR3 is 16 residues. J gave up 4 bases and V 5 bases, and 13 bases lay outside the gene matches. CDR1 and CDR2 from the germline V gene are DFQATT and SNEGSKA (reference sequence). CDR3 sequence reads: CSARPYLRGINEKLFF. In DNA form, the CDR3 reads TGCAGTGCTCGCCCGTACCTCAGGGGGATTAATGAAAAACTGTTTTTT.

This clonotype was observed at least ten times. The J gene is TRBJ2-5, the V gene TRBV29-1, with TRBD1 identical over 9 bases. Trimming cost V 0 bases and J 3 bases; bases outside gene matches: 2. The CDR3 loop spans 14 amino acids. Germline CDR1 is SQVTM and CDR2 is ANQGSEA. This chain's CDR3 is CSVEDRTGEETQYF. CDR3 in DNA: TGCAGCGTTGAAGACCGGACAGGGGAAGAGACCCAGTACTTC.

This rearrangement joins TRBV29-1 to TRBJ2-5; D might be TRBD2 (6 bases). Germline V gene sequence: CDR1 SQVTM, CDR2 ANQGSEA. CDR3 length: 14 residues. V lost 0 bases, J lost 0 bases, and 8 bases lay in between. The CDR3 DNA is TGCAGCGTTGAAGAACGGGGGTACCAAGAGACCCAGTACTTC. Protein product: CSVEERGYQETQYF. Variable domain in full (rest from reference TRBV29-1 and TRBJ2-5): SAVISQKPSRDICQRGTSLTIQCQVDSQVTMMFWYRQQPGQSLTLIATANQGSEATYESGFVIDKFPISRPNLTFSTLTVSNMSPEDSSIYLCSVEERGYQETQYFGPGTRLLVL.

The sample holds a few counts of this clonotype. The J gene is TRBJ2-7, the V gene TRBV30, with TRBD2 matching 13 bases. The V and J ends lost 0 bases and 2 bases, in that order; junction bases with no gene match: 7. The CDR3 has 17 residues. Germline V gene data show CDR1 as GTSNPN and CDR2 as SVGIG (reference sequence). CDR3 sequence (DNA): TGTGCCTGGAGTGTCTGGGTGACTAGCGGGAGGACCTACGAGCAGTACTTC. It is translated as CAWSVWVTSGRTYEQYF.

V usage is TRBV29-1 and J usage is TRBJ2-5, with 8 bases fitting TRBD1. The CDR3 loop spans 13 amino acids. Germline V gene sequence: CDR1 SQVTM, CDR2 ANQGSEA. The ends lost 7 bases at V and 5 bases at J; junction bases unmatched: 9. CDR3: CSGDKTGGETQYF. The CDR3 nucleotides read TGCAGCGGAGACAAAACAGGGGGGGAGACCCAGTACTTC.

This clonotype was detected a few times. CDR3: CASSERSSCNTGELFF. CDR3 DNA sequence: TGTGCCAGCAGTGAACGTAGCTCTTGTAACACCGGGGAGCTGTTTTTT. J is TRBJ2-2 and V is TRBV2; D gene ambiguous. Trimming cost V 2 bases and J 2 bases, with 12 bases left between them. Germline V lookup: CDR1 SNHLY, CDR2 FYNNEI. CDR3 length equals 16 residues.

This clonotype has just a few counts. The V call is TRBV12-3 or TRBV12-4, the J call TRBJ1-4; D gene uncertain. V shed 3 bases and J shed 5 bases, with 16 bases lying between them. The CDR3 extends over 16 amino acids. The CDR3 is CASSFNLGSLNEKLFF. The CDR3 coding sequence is TGTGCCAGCAGTTTTAATCTCGGGAGCCTCAATGAAAAACTGTTTTTT.

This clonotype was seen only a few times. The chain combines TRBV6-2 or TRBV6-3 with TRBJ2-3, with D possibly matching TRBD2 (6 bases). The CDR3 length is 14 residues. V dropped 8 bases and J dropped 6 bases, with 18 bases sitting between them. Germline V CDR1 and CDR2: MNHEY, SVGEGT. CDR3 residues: CASRTGLHEDTQYF. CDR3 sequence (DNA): TGTGCCAGCCGAACGGGACTCCATGAGGATACGCAGTATTTT.

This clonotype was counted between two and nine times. The CDR3 nucleotides are TGTGCCACCACAGTAAATAGCAATCAGCCCCAGCATTTT. Its translation is CATTVNSNQPQHF. V is TRBV15 and J is TRBJ1-5; D is unclear. Per the germline V gene, CDR1 is LNHNV and CDR2 is YYDKDF (reference sequence). This CDR3 region has 13 residues. V shed 7 bases and J shed 0 bases, with 7 bases lying between them.

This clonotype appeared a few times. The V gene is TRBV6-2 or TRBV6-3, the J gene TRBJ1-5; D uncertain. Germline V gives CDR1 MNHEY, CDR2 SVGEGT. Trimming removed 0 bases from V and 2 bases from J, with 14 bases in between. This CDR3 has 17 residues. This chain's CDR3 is CASSYSRTVIGNQPQHF. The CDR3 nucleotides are TGTGCCAGCAGTTACTCAAGGACCGTTATCGGCAATCAGCCCCAGCATTTT.

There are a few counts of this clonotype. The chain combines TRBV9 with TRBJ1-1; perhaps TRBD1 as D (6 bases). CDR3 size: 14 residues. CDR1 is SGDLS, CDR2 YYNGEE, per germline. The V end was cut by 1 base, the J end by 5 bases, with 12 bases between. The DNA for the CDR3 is TGTGCCAGCAGCGTAACACAGGGAGGGACTGAAGCTTTCTTT. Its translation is CASSVTQGGTEAFF.

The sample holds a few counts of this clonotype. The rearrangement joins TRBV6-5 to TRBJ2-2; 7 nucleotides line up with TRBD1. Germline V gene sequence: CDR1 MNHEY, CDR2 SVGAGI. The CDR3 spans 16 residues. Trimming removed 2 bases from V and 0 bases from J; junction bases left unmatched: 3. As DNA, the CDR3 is TGTGCCAGCAGTTACCGGGACAGAGCGAACACCGGGGAGCTGTTTTTT. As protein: CASSYRDRANTGELFF.

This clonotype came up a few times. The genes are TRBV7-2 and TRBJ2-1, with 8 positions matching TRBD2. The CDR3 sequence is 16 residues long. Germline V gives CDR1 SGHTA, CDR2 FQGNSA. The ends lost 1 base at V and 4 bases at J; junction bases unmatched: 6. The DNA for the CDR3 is TGTGCCAGCAGCTTAGTCGCGGGGGGTCAATACAATGAGCAGTTCTTC. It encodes CASSLVAGGQYNEQFF. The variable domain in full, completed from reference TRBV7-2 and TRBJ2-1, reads GAGVSQSPSNKVTEKGKDVELRCDPISGHTALYWYRQSLGQGLEFLIYFQGNSAPDKSGLPSDRFSAERTGGSVSTLTIQRTQQEDSAVYLCASSLVAGGQYNEQFFGPGTRLTVL.

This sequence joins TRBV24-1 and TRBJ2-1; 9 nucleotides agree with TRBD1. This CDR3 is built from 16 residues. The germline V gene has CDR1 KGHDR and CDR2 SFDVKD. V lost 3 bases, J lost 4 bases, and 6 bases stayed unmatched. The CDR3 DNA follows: TGTGCCACCAGTGATAGCGGGACAGGGACATACAATGAGCAGTTCTTC. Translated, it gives CATSDSGTGTYNEQFF.

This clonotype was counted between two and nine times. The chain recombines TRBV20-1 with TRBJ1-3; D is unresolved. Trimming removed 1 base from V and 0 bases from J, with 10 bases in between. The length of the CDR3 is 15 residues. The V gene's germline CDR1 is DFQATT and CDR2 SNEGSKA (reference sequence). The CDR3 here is CSARVTQLSGNTIYF. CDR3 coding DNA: TGCAGTGCTAGAGTAACACAGCTCTCTGGAAACACCATATATTTT.

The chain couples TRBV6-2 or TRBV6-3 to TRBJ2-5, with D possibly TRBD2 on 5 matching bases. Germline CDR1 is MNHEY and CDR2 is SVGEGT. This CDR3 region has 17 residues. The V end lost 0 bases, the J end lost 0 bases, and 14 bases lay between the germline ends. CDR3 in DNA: TGTGCCAGCAGTTACTCGAAGGAGGAAGGGTACCAAGAGACCCAGTACTTC. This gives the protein CASSYSKEEGYQETQYF.

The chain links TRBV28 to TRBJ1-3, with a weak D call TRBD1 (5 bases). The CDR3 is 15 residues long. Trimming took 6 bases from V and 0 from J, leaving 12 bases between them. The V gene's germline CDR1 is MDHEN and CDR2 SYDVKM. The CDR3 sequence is CASSRQLLSGNTIYF. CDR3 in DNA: TGTGCCAGCAGCCGACAGCTCCTCTCTGGAAACACCATATATTTT.

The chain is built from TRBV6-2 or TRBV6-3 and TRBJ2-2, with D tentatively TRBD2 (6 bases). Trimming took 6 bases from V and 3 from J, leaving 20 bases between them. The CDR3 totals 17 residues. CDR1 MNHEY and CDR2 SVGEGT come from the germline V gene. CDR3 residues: CASRDSSGRGHTGELFF. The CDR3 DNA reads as TGTGCCAGCAGGGACTCATCTGGGCGGGGACACACCGGGGAGCTGTTTTTT.

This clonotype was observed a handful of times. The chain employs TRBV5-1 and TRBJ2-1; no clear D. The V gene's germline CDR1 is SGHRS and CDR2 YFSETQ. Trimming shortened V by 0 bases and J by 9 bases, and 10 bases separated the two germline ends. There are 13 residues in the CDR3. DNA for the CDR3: TGCGCCAGCAGCTTGGGCCCCGGGCCTGAGCAGTTCTTC. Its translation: CASSLGPGPEQFF.

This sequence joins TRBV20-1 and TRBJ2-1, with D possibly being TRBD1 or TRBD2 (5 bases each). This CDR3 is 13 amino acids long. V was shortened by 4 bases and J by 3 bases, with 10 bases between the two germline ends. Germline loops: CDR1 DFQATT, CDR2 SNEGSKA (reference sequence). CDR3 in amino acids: CSAIRDRYNEQFF. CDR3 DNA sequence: TGCAGTGCTATCCGGGACCGCTACAATGAGCAGTTCTTC.

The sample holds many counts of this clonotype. The CDR3 spells CSVEFLAGYNEQFF. Here the CDR3 DNA reads TGCAGCGTTGAATTCCTAGCGGGATACAATGAGCAGTTCTTC. The chain combines TRBV29-1 with TRBJ2-1; TRBD2 agrees at 9 bases. CDR3 length: 14 residues. Germline V gene lookup returns CDR1 SQVTM and CDR2 ANQGSEA. The V gene end was trimmed by 2 bases and the J gene end by 4 bases; junction bases not matched to a gene: 3.

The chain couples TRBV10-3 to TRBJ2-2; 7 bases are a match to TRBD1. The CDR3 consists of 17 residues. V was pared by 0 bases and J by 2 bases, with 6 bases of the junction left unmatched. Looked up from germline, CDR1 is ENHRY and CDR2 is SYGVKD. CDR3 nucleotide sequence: TGTGCCATCAGTGAGTCCGGACAGGAGTTTAACACCGGGGAGCTGTTTTTT. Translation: CAISESGQEFNTGELFF.

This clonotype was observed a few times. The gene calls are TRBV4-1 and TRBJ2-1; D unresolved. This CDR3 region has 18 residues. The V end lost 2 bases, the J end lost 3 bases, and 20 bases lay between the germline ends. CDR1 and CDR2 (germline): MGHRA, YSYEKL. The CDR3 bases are TGCGCCAGCAGCCAACTTTTAGGTAGTACCTCCTACTACAATGAGCAGTTCTTC. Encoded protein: CASSQLLGSTSYYNEQFF.

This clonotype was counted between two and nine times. The CDR3: CASRPTPRGGLTDTQYF. CDR3 DNA sequence: TGTGCCAGCAGGCCGACCCCCCGGGGGGGCCTCACAGATACGCAGTATTTT. V usage is TRBV12-3 or TRBV12-4 and J usage is TRBJ2-3, with 8 bases that match TRBD2. The J segment lost 2 bases and the V segment lost 6 bases, leaving 13 bases of the junction unmatched. CDR3 size: 17 residues.

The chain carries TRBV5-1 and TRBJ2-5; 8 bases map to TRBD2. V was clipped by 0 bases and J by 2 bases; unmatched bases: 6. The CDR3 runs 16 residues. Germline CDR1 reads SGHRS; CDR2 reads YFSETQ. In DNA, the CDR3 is TGCGCCAGCAGCTTGGCCGGGAGGGCCCTGCAAGAGACCCAGTACTTC. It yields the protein CASSLAGRALQETQYF.

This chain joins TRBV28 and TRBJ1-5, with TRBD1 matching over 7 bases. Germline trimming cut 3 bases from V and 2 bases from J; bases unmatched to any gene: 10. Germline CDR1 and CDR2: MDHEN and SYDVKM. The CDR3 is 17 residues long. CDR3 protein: CASSLSPQGIRNQPQHF. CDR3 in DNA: TGTGCCAGCAGTTTGTCGCCACAGGGGATTCGCAATCAGCCCCAGCATTTT.

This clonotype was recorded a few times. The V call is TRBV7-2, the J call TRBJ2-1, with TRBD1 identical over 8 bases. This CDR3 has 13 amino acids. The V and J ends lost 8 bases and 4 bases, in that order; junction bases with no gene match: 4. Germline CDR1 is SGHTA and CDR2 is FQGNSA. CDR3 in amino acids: CASGTGLYNEQFF. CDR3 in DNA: TGTGCCAGCGGGACAGGCCTATACAATGAGCAGTTCTTC. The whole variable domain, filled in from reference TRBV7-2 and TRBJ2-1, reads GAGVSQSPSNKVTEKGKDVELRCDPISGHTALYWYRQSLGQGLEFLIYFQGNSAPDKSGLPSDRFSAERTGGSVSTLTIQRTQQEDSAVYLCASGTGLYNEQFFGPGTRLTVL.

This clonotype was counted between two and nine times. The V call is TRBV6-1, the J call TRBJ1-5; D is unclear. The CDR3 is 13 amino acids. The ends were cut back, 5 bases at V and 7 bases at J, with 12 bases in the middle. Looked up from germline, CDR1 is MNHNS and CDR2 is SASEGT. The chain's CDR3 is CASSPTRRQPQHF. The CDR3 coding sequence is TGTGCCAGCAGTCCTACAAGACGACAGCCCCAGCATTTT.